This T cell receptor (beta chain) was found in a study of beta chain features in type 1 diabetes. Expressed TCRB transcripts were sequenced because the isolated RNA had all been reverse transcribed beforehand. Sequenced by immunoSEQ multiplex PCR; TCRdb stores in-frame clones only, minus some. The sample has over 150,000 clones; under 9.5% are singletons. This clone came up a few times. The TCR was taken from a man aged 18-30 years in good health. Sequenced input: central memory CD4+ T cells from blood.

Here the CDR3 DNA reads TGTGCCAGCAGCTTGCTCTTGGCAGTACAGAACACTGAAGCTTTCTTT. It codes for CASSLLLAVQNTEAFF. The chain is built from TRBV7-9 and TRBJ1-1; no reliable D call. The CDR3 length is 16 residues. Germline CDR1 and CDR2: SEHNR and FQNEAQ (reference sequence). With 3 bases removed from V and 1 base from J, the gap between germline ends came to 15 bases.